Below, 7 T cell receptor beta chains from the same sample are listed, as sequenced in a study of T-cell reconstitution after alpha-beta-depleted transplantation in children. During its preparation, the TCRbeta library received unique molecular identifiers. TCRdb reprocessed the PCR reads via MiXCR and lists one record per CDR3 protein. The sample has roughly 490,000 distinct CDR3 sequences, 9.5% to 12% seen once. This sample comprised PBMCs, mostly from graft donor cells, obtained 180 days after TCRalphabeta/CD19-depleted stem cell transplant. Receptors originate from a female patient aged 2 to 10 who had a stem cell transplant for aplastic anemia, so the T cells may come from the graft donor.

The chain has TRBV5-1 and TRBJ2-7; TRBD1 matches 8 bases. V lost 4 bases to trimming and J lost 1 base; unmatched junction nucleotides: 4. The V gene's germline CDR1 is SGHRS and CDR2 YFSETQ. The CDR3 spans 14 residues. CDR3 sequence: CASSPWDRSYEQYF. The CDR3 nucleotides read TGCGCCAGCAGCCCCTGGGACAGGTCCTACGAGCAGTACTTC.

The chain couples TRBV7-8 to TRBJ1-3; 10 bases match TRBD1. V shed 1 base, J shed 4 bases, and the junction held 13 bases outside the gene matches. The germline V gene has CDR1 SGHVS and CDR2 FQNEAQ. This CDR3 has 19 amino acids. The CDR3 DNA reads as TGTGCCAGCAGCTTAGGTAGCGGGACAGGGGTCTCCTTCGGAAACACCATATATTTT. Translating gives CASSLGSGTGVSFGNTIYF.

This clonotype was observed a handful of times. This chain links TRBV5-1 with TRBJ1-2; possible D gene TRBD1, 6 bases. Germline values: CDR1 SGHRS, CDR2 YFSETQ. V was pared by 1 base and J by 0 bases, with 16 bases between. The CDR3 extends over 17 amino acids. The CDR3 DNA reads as TGCGCCAGCAGCTTGCCTTCGGGACACGGGGCTAACTATGGCTACACCTTC. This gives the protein CASSLPSGHGANYGYTF.

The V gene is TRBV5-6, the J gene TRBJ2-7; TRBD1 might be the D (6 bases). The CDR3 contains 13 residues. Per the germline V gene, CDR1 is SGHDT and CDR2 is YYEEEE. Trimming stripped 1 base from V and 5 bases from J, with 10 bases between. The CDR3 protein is CASSLTGFDEQYV. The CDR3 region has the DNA TGTGCCAGCAGCTTGACAGGGTTCGACGAGCAGTACGTC.

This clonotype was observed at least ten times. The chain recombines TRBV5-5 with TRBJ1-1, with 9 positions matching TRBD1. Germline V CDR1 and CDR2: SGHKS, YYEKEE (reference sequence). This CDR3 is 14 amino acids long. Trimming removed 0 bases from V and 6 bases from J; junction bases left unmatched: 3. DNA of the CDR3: TGTGCCAGCAGCTTGGGGACAGGGGTCCCTGAAGCTTTCTTT. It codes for CASSLGTGVPEAFF.

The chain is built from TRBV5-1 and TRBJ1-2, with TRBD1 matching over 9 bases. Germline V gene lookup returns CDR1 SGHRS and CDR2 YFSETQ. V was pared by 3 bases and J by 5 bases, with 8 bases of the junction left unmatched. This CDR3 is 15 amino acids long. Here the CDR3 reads CASSSPGQGLYGYTF. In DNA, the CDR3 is TGCGCCAGCAGCTCACCGGGACAGGGACTATATGGCTACACCTTC.

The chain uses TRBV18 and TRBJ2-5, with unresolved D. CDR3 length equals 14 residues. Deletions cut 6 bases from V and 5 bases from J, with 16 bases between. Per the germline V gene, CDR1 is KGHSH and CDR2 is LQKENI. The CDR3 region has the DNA TGTGCCAGCTCCCAACGGCTGACGGAGGAGACCCAGTACTTC. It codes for CASSQRLTEETQYF.